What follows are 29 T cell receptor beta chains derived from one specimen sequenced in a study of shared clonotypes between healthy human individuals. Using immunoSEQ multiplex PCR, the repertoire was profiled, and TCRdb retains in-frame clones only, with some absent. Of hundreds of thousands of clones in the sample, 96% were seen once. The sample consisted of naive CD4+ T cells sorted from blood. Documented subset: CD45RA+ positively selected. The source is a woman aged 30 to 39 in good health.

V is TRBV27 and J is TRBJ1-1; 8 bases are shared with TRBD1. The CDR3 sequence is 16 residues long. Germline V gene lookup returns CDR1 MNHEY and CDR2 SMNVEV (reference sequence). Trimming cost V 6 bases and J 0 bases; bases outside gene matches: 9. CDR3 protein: CASRMIGTGLNTEAFF. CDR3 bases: TGTGCCAGCAGGATGATCGGGACAGGATTGAACACTGAAGCTTTCTTT.

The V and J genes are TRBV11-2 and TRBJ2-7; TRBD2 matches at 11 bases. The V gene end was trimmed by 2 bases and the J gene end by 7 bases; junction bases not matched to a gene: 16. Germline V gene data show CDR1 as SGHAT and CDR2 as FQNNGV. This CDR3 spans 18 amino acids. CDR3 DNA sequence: TGTGCCAGCAGCTTAAGGCTCGGGGGACTAGCGGAACATAGGGAGCAGTACTTC. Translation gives CASSLRLGGLAEHREQYF.

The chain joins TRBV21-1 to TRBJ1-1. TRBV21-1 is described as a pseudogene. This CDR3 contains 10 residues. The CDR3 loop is CASSARSPTF. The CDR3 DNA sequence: TGTGCCAGCAGCGCCCGCTCCCCTACGTTT.

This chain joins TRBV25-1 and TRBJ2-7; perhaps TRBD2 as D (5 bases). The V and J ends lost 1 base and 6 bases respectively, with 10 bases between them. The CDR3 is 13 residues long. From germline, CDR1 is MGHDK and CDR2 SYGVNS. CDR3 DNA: TGTGCCAGCAGTGAATCTCAGCGGACCGAGCAGTACTTC. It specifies CASSESQRTEQYF.

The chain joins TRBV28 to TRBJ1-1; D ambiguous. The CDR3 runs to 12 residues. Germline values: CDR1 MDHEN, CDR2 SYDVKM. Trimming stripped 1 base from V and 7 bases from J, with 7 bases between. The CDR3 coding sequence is TGTGCCAGCAGTTTATTGGACGGTGAAGCTTTCTTT. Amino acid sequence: CASSLLDGEAFF.

CDR3 in amino acids: CASSLGLVAGEQFF. In DNA form, the CDR3 reads TGCGCCAGCAGCTTGGGACTAGTCGCCGGTGAGCAGTTCTTC. This rearrangement joins TRBV5-1 to TRBJ2-1; tentatively, D is TRBD2 (6 bases). V was shortened by 0 bases and J by 9 bases, with 13 bases between the two germline ends. The germline V gene encodes CDR1 SGHRS and CDR2 YFSETQ. The CDR3 consists of 14 residues.

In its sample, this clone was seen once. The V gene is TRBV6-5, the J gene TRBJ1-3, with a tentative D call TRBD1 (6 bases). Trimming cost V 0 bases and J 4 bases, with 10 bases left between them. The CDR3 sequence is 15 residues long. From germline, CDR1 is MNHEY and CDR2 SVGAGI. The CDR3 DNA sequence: TGTGCCAGCAGTTACTCTACAGGGTCGGGAAACACCATATATTTT. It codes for CASSYSTGSGNTIYF.

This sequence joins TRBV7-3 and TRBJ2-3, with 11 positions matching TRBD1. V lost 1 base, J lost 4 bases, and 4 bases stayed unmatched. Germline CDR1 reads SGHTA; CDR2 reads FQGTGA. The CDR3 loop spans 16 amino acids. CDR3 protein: CASSLSWTGGADTQYF. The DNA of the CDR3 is TGTGCCAGCAGCTTAAGCTGGACAGGGGGCGCAGATACGCAGTATTTT. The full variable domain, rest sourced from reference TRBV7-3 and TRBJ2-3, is GAGVSQTPSNKVTEKGKYVELRCDPISGHTALYWYRQSLGQGPEFLIYFQGTGAADDSGLPNDRFFAVRPEGSVSTLKIQRTERGDSAVYLCASSLSWTGGADTQYFGPGTRLTVL.

CDR3 amino acids: CASSIGPNYGYTF. The CDR3 DNA reads TGTGCCAGCAGCATCGGTCCTAACTATGGCTACACCTTC. The V gene is TRBV6-5, the J gene TRBJ1-2; D gene ambiguous. In germline, CDR1 is MNHEY, CDR2 SVGAGI. The CDR3 has 13 amino acids. V lost 6 bases and J 0 bases, leaving 8 bases between the germline ends.

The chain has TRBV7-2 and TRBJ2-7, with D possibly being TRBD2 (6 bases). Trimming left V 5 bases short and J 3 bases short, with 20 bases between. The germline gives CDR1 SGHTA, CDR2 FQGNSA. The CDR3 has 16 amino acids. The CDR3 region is CASSDPGLPPLYEQYF. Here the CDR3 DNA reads TGTGCCAGCAGCGACCCGGGACTCCCACCCCTCTACGAGCAGTACTTC. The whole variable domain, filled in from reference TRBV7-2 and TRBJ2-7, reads GAGVSQSPSNKVTEKGKDVELRCDPISGHTALYWYRQSLGQGLEFLIYFQGNSAPDKSGLPSDRFSAERTGGSVSTLTIQRTQQEDSAVYLCASSDPGLPPLYEQYFGPGTRLTVT.

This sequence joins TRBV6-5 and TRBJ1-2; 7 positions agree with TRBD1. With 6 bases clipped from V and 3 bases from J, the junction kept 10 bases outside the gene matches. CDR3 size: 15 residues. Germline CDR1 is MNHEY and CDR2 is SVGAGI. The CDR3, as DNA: TGTGCCAGCAGAGCTACAGGGGTTAAATACTATGGCTACACCTTC. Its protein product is CASRATGVKYYGYTF.

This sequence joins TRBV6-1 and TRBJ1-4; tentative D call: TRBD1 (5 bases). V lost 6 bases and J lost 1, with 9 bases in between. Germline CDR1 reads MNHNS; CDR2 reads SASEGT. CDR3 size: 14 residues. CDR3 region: CASSAGLTNEKLFF. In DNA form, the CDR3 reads TGTGCCAGCAGCGCAGGGTTAACTAATGAAAAACTGTTTTTT.

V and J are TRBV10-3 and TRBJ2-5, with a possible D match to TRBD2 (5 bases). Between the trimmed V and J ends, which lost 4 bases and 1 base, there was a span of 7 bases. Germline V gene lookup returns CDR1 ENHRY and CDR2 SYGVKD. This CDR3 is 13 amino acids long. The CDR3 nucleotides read TGTGCCATCAGTGGAACTAGCCAAGAGACCCAGTACTTC. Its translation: CAISGTSQETQYF.

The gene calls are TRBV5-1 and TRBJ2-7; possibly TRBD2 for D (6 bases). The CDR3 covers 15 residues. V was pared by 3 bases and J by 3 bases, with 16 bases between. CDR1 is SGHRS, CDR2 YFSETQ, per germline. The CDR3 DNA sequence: TGCGCCAGCAGCTACCGAACTAGCAGCAACTACGAGCAGTACTTC. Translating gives CASSYRTSSNYEQYF. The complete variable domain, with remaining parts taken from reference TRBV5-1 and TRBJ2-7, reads KAGVTQTPRYLIKTRGQQVTLSCSPISGHRSVSWYQQTPGQGLQFLFEYFSETQRNKGNFPGRFSGRQFSNSRSEMNVSTLELGDSALYLCASSYRTSSNYEQYFGPGTRLTVT.

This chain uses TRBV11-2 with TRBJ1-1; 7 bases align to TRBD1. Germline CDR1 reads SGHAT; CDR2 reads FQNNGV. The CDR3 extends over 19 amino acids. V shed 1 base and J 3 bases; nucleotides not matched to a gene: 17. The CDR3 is CASSLVSVRTGMGDTEAFF. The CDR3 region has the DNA TGTGCCAGCAGCTTAGTGTCAGTTCGGACAGGAATGGGAGACACTGAAGCTTTCTTT.

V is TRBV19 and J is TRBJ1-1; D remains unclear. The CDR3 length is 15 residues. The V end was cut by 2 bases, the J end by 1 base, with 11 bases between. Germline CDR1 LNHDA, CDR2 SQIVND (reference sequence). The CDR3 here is CASSITSVTNTEAFF. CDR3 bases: TGTGCCAGTAGTATAACGTCAGTGACGAACACTGAAGCTTTCTTT.

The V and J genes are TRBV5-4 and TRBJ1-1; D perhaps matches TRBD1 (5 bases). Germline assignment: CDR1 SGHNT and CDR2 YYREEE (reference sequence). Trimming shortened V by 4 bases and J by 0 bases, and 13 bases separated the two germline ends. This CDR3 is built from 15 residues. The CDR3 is CASSRQTRLNTEAFF. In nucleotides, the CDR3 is TGTGCCAGCAGCCGACAGACCCGCTTGAACACTGAAGCTTTCTTT.

The CDR3 here is CAISLGQGNTGELFF. The DNA of the CDR3 is TGTGCCATCAGCTTGGGACAGGGCAATACCGGGGAGCTGTTTTTT. The V and J genes are TRBV10-3 and TRBJ2-2; 9 bases agree with TRBD1. Trimming cost V 6 bases and J 5 bases; bases outside gene matches: 7. This CDR3 has 15 residues. Germline-derived CDR1 and CDR2 are ENHRY and SYGVKD.

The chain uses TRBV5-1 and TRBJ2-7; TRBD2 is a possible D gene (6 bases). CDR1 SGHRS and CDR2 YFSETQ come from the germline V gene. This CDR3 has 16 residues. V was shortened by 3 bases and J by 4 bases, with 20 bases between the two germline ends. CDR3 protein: CASSSGAGNPTYEQYF. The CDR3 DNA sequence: TGCGCCAGCAGCTCGGGTGCGGGGAACCCTACTTACGAGCAGTACTTC.

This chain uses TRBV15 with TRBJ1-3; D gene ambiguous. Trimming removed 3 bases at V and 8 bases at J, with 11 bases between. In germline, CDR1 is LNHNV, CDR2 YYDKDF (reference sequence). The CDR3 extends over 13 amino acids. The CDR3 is CATSSRHEDTIYF. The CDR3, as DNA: TGTGCCACCAGCAGCCGCCATGAGGACACCATATATTTT.

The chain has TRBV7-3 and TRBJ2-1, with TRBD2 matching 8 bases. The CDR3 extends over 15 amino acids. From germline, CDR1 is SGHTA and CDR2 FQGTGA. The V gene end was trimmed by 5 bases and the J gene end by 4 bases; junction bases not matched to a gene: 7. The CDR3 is CASSVGSGIYNEQFF. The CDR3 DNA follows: TGTGCCAGCAGCGTCGGTAGCGGGATATACAATGAGCAGTTCTTC.

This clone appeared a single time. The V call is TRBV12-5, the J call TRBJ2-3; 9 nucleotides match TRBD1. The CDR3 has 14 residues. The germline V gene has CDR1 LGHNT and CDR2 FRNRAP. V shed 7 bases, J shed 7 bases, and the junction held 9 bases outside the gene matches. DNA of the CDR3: TGTGCTAGTGCCCCCGGGACAGGGCGAAATACGCAGTATTTT. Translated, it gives CASAPGTGRNTQYF.

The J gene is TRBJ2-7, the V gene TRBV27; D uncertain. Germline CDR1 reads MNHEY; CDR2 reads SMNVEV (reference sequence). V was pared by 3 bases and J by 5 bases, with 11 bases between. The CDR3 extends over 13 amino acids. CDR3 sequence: CASSLRIMDEQYF. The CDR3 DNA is TGTGCCAGCAGTTTGAGGATCATGGACGAGCAGTACTTC.

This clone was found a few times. Here the CDR3 reads CASSQEPGQAYEQYF. The DNA of the CDR3 is TGCGCCAGCAGCCAAGAGCCGGGACAGGCCTACGAGCAGTACTTC. The V gene is TRBV4-1, the J gene TRBJ2-7, with TRBD1 matching over 8 bases. There are 15 residues in the CDR3. Germline V gene lookup returns CDR1 MGHRA and CDR2 YSYEKL. With V trimmed by 0 bases and J by 2 bases, 3 bases remained unmatched.

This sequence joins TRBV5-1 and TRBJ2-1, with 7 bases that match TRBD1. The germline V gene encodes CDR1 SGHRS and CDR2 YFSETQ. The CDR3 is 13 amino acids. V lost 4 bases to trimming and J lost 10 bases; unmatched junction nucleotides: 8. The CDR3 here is CASSPGTAGEQFF. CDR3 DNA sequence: TGCGCCAGCAGCCCAGGGACAGCCGGAGAGCAGTTCTTC.

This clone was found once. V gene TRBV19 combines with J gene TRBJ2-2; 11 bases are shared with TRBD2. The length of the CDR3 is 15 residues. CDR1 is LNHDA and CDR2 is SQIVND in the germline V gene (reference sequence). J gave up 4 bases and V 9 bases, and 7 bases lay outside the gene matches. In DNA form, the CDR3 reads TGTGCCAGCAAGATAGCGGGAGGGGCCACCGGGGAGCTGTTTTTT. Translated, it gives CASKIAGGATGELFF. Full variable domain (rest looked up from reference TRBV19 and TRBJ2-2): DGGITQSPKYLFRKEGQNVTLSCEQNLNHDAMYWYRQDPGQGLRLIYYSQIVNDFQKGDIAEGYSVSREKKESFPLTVTSAQKNPTAFYLCASKIAGGATGELFFGEGSRLTVL.

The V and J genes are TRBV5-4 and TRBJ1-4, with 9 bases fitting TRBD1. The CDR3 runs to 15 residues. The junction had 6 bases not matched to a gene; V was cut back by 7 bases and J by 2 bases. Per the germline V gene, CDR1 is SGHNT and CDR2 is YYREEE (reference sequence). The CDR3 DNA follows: TGTGCCAGCCGGGACAGGGAAATGACTAATGAAAAACTGTTTTTT. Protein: CASRDREMTNEKLFF.

CDR3 sequence: CASSTKGVTTLDTGELFF. The CDR3 DNA sequence: TGTGCCAGCTCCACCAAGGGAGTTACCACGTTGGACACCGGGGAGCTGTTTTTT. The chain links TRBV18 to TRBJ2-2; D may be TRBD2 (5 bases). V lost 6 bases, J lost 3 bases, and 23 bases lay in between. Germline CDR1 KGHSH, CDR2 LQKENI. The CDR3 consists of 18 residues. Full variable domain (outside the CDR3, taken from reference TRBV18 and TRBJ2-2): NAGVMQNPRHLVRRRGQEARLRCSPMKGHSHVYWYRQLPEEGLKFMVYLQKENIIDESGMPKERFSAEFPKEGPSILRIQQVVRGDSAAYFCASSTKGVTTLDTGELFFGEGSRLTVL.

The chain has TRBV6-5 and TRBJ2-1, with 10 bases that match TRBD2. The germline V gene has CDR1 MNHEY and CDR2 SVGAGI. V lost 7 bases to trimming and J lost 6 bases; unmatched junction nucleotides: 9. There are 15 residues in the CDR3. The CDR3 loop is CASISSGSGVNEQFF. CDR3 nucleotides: TGTGCCAGCATATCTAGCGGGAGCGGGGTCAATGAGCAGTTCTTC.